The 9 T cell receptor beta chains below all came from one sample that was sequenced in a study of human T cells and chemical hapten exposure. TCRdb called the RACE reads again in MiXCR, with one record for every CDR3 protein. The sample records 380,000 or so distinct CDR3 sequences, approximately 5% being singletons. Specified time point: patch test 1, 2 weeks after DPC sensitization. The treatment was: therapeutic diphenylcyclopropenone sensitization with weekly scalp DPC. The sequenced sample was whole blood, obtained in connection with sensitization to the hapten diphenylcyclopropenone (DPC). Receptors were obtained from a woman between 50 and 59 years old with alopecia areata. Some clones in this sample may be carry-over from other donors' samples.

The table lists this clonotype with a few counts. The V gene is TRBV20-1, the J gene TRBJ2-3; TRBD2 aligns across 12 bases. CDR3 size: 16 residues. CDR1 and CDR2 (germline): DFQATT, SNEGSKA (reference sequence). Trimming at V came to 3 bases and at J to 3 bases, leaving 7 bases not matched to a gene. The CDR3 reads CSASPRLAGVTDTQYF. CDR3 bases: TGCAGTGCTAGCCCTAGACTAGCGGGGGTAACAGATACGCAGTATTTT.

The chain combines TRBV27 with TRBJ1-6; TRBD1 is a possible D gene (5 bases). CDR1 MNHEY and CDR2 SMNVEV come from the germline V gene (reference sequence). V was trimmed by 7 bases and J by 6 bases, leaving 16 bases between them. The CDR3 contains 15 residues. The DNA of the CDR3 is TGTGCCAGCACCCCGACGGCAGGGAGTAATTCACCCCTCCACTTT. It is translated as CASTPTAGSNSPLHF.

This sequence joins TRBV6-2 or TRBV6-3 and TRBJ2-7, with D uncertain. With 3 bases removed from V and 5 bases from J, the gap between germline ends came to 17 bases. This CDR3 comprises 15 residues. Looked up from germline, CDR1 is MNHEY and CDR2 is SVGEGT. CDR3 residues: CASSYLANNRDEQYF. In DNA, the CDR3 is TGTGCCAGCAGTTATTTGGCGAATAATAGGGACGAGCAGTACTTC.

This clonotype was seen ten or more times. The chain combines TRBV21-1 with TRBJ2-7; the DNA was not used to check the table's D call, TRBD1. TRBV21-1 is reported as a pseudogene. CDR3 size: 17 residues. The CDR3 is CASSRRMGQGLPYEQYF. CDR3 bases: TGTGCCAGCAGCAGGCGCATGGGACAGGGGCTCCCCTACGAGCAGTACTTC.

This clonotype was counted at least ten times. J is TRBJ1-6 and V is TRBV10-3; D is perhaps TRBD1 (6 bases). Germline CDR1 and CDR2: ENHRY and SYGVKD. CDR3 size: 13 residues. V lost 10 bases and J 9 bases, leaving 16 bases between the germline ends. CDR3 sequence: CATAQGKGSPLHF. Written as DNA, the CDR3 is TGTGCCACCGCCCAGGGGAAAGGTTCACCCCTCCACTTT.

Many counts were recorded for this clonotype. V usage is TRBV28 and J usage is TRBJ2-7; no definite D call. V lost 6 bases and J 0 bases, leaving 9 bases between the germline ends. This CDR3 is 13 amino acids long. Looked up from germline, CDR1 is MDHEN and CDR2 is SYDVKM. The CDR3 coding sequence is TGTGCCAGCAGGTCGGCCAGCTCCTACGAGCAGTACTTC. Amino acids: CASRSASSYEQYF.

This clonotype has at least ten counts. The chain combines TRBV27 with TRBJ1-5; 8 bases agree with TRBD1. This CDR3 has 15 amino acids. Germline CDR1 is MNHEY and CDR2 is SMNVEV (reference sequence). V dropped 5 bases and J dropped 2; count of bases not matched to a gene: 5. The DNA for the CDR3 is TGTGCCAGCAGTAAGGACAGGGAAGGCAATCAGCCCCAGCATTTT. Translation gives CASSKDREGNQPQHF.

The gene calls are TRBV12-3 or TRBV12-4 and TRBJ1-6, with D unresolved. This CDR3 spans 12 amino acids. V dropped 5 bases and J dropped 9 bases, with 8 bases sitting between them. CDR3 in amino acids: CASSDASSPLHF. The CDR3, as DNA: TGTGCCAGCAGTGATGCTAGTTCACCCCTCCACTTT.

In this sample, this clonotype turned up a few times. This sequence joins TRBV12-3 or TRBV12-4 and TRBJ2-7; 7 nucleotides line up with TRBD1. J was trimmed by 5 bases and V by 3 bases; bases with no gene match: 4. The CDR3 is made up of 13 amino acids. In DNA, the CDR3 is TGTGCCAGCAGTTTTGGCCAGGGGGACGAGCAGTACTTC. Encoded protein: CASSFGQGDEQYF.